The next 25 T cell receptor beta chains were all read from a single sample in a study of blood T cells in healthy people across ages. A J-beta primer mix and a sample-barcoded 5' primer were used in a second PCR of about 7 to 12 cycles. TCRdb ran MiXCR on the 5' RACE reads and lists one entry per CDR3 protein. Counted here are over 750,000 distinct CDR3 sequences, 25% occurring once; the ten biggest clones make up more than 7.5%. These data were likewise used in another study, on T cells of mothers and their children.

Sequenced input: blood. The receptors shown here come from a boy between 10 and 17 years old in good health.

The J gene is TRBJ1-1, the V gene TRBV27; D remains unclear. V was pared by 3 bases and J by 3 bases, with 11 bases between. The CDR3 totals 14 residues. CDR1 is MNHEY, CDR2 SMNVEV, per germline (reference sequence). CDR3 sequence: CASSFGGIDTEAFF. The CDR3 region has the DNA TGTGCCAGCAGTTTCGGAGGGATCGACACTGAAGCTTTCTTT.

Details on this clonotype: A read error may be the cause here, since a much bigger clone is one base away. The chain uses TRBV14 and TRBJ1-1, with unresolved D. The CDR3 loop spans 13 amino acids. CDR1 is SGHDN and CDR2 is FVKESK in the germline V gene. Trimming cost V 3 bases and J 1 base, with 6 bases left between them. The CDR3 DNA follows: TGTGCCAGCAGCCAGTACAGGAACACTGAAGCTTTCTTT. Translation gives CASSQYRNTEAFF.

The V and J genes are TRBV14 and TRBJ2-4, with D unclear. V lost 1 base and J lost 8, with 9 bases in between. CDR1 and CDR2 from the germline V gene are SGHDN and FVKESK. This CDR3 region has 13 residues. The CDR3 DNA reads TGTGCCAGCAGCCAAGGAGAAGGTTACATTCAGTACTTC. Translation: CASSQGEGYIQYF.

The rearrangement joins TRBV5-5 to TRBJ2-1; perhaps TRBD2 as D (6 bases). Germline V gene lookup returns CDR1 SGHKS and CDR2 YYEKEE (reference sequence). Deletions cut 1 base from V and 2 bases from J, with 13 bases between. The CDR3 runs to 16 residues. The CDR3 sequence is CASSLTTRSTYNEQFF. The CDR3 DNA reads as TGTGCCAGCAGCTTGACGACTAGGTCGACCTACAATGAGCAGTTCTTC.

V is TRBV29-1 and J is TRBJ2-5; D might be TRBD1 (6 bases). The CDR3 length is 12 residues. With 7 bases removed from V and 3 bases from J, the gap between germline ends came to 12 bases. Looked up from germline, CDR1 is SQVTM and CDR2 is ANQGSEA. The CDR3 is CSGSSGEETQYF. CDR3 in DNA: TGCAGCGGATCTTCAGGGGAAGAGACCCAGTACTTC.

The chain combines TRBV7-3 with TRBJ1-1; D gene uncertain. Between the trimmed V and J ends, which lost 3 bases and 4 bases, there was a span of 9 bases. Germline V gives CDR1 SGHTA, CDR2 FQGTGA. CDR3 size: 13 residues. CDR3 DNA sequence: TGTGCCAGCAGCTTGGAGGGCGTCACTGAAGCTTTCTTT. This sequence encodes CASSLEGVTEAFF.

This clonotype showed up just a few times. The chain carries TRBV20-1 and TRBJ2-3; TRBD2 matches at 7 bases. J lost 0 bases, V lost 0 bases, and 0 bases had no gene match. The CDR3 is made up of 14 amino acids. Germline-derived CDR1 and CDR2 are DFQATT and SNEGSKA (reference sequence). This chain's CDR3 is CSARDSGSTDTQYF. The CDR3 nucleotides read TGCAGTGCTAGAGATAGCGGGAGCACAGATACGCAGTATTTT.

The chain recombines TRBV12-5 with TRBJ1-4, with D perhaps TRBD1 (5 bases). The germline V gene has CDR1 LGHNT and CDR2 FRNRAP. This CDR3 has 13 amino acids. Trimming stripped 3 bases from V and 6 bases from J, with 8 bases between. The CDR3 reads CASGLVRDEKLFF. The CDR3 nucleotides read TGTGCTAGTGGTTTAGTCAGGGATGAAAAACTGTTTTTT.

J is TRBJ2-1 and V is TRBV7-9; the D gene is possibly TRBD2 (5 bases). Trimming removed 8 bases from V and 3 bases from J, with 11 bases in between. Germline assignment: CDR1 SEHNR and CDR2 FQNEAQ (reference sequence). This CDR3 spans 13 amino acids. The CDR3 region is CASLGGLYNEQFF. CDR3 nucleotides: TGTGCCAGCTTAGGAGGTCTCTACAATGAGCAGTTCTTC.

In this sample, this clonotype turned up a few times. The chain is built from TRBV29-1 and TRBJ2-5, with 8 bases lining up with TRBD2. V lost 2 bases and J lost 4; bases outside the gene matches: 9. The CDR3 spans 15 residues. CDR1 is SQVTM and CDR2 is ANQGSEA in the germline V gene. As DNA, the CDR3 is TGCAGCGTTGAAATAGCGGGGCAGGTGGTAGAGACCCAGTACTTC. Encoded protein: CSVEIAGQVVETQYF.

The chain links TRBV13 to TRBJ1-1; D uncertain. This CDR3 has 13 amino acids. Per germline, CDR1 PRHDT and CDR2 FYEKMQ (reference sequence). V lost 5 bases to trimming and J lost 4 bases, with 11 bases between them. The CDR3 loop is CASSLPPSTEAFF. Written as DNA, the CDR3 is TGTGCCAGCAGCCTACCCCCGAGCACTGAAGCTTTCTTT.

V gene TRBV5-6 combines with J gene TRBJ2-7; 12 nucleotides match TRBD1. Germline CDR1 is SGHDT and CDR2 is YYEEEE. V lost 2 bases and J lost 6; bases outside the gene matches: 3. This CDR3 spans 14 amino acids. The CDR3 loop is CASSFGTGGLEQYF. DNA for the CDR3: TGTGCCAGCAGCTTCGGGACAGGGGGCCTCGAGCAGTACTTC. The full variable domain, in which reference TRBV5-6 and TRBJ2-7 provide the parts outside the CDR3, is DAGVTQSPTHLIKTRGQQVTLRCSPKSGHDTVSWYQQALGQGPQFIFQYYEEEERQRGNFPDRFSGHQFPNYSSELNVNALLLGDSALYLCASSFGTGGLEQYFGPGTRLTVT.

This chain uses TRBV11-2 with TRBJ2-1; TRBD2 aligns across 7 bases. The CDR3 contains 16 residues. The V gene's germline CDR1 is SGHAT and CDR2 FQNNGV. Trimming cost V 2 bases and J 6 bases; bases outside gene matches: 10. In DNA form, the CDR3 reads TGTGCCAGCAGCTTACAGTCGGGGGGTCGAATCAATGAGCAGTTCTTC. Encoded protein: CASSLQSGGRINEQFF.

In this sample, this clonotype turned up a few times. This rearrangement joins TRBV29-1 to TRBJ1-2; D is uncertain. The V gene's germline CDR1 is SQVTM and CDR2 ANQGSEA. CDR3 length: 10 residues. Trimming took 5 bases from V and 3 from J, leaving 4 bases between them. CDR3 in amino acids: CSVYDYGYTF. CDR3 DNA sequence: TGCAGCGTTTACGACTATGGCTACACCTTC. Drawing the rest from reference TRBV29-1 and TRBJ1-2, the complete variable domain is SAVISQKPSRDICQRGTSLTIQCQVDSQVTMMFWYRQQPGQSLTLIATANQGSEATYESGFVIDKFPISRPNLTFSTLTVSNMSPEDSSIYLCSVYDYGYTFGSGTRLTVV.

The chain is built from TRBV6-1 and TRBJ2-7, with a possible D match to TRBD1 (5 bases). The V and J ends lost 2 bases and 5 bases respectively, with 16 bases between them. This CDR3 has 15 residues. Germline CDR1 reads MNHNS; CDR2 reads SASEGT. CDR3 nucleotide sequence: TGTGCCAGCAGTGAAAGGGCCCAGGGTAGTCACGAGCAGTACTTC. This translates into CASSERAQGSHEQYF.

This clonotype was seen a few times. The rearrangement links TRBV27 to TRBJ2-5; D is uncertain. TRBJ2-1 matches the DNA end more closely, so the J call is doubtful. CDR3 length: 14 amino acids. Germline V gives CDR1 MNHEY, CDR2 SMNVEV (reference sequence). The CDR3 sequence is CASSSSEPWDEQFF. CDR3 in DNA: TGTGCCAGCAGTTCTTCCGAACCCTGGGATGAGCAGTTCTTC.

This clonotype was detected a few times. The chain combines TRBV9 with TRBJ2-1; TRBD2 agrees at 8 bases. The CDR3 runs 15 residues. Germline values: CDR1 SGDLS, CDR2 YYNGEE. V gave up 3 bases and J gave up 3 bases; unmatched junction bases: 5. The CDR3: CASSAAGTSYNEQFF. CDR3 DNA sequence: TGTGCCAGCAGCGCCGCCGGGACTAGCTACAATGAGCAGTTCTTC.

This clonotype was observed a handful of times. This chain links TRBV13 with TRBJ2-4; 9 positions match TRBD1. V gave up 5 bases and J gave up 2 bases; unmatched junction bases: 7. Germline V gene sequence: CDR1 PRHDT, CDR2 FYEKMQ (reference sequence). The CDR3 sequence is 16 residues long. As DNA, the CDR3 is TGTGCCAGCAGCCCGACAGGGGGAAAGACCAAAAACATTCAGTACTTC. It is translated as CASSPTGGKTKNIQYF.

This clonotype was seen more than once but under ten times. This chain uses TRBV11-3 with TRBJ1-2; 7 positions agree with TRBD1. The CDR3 sequence is 16 residues long. J was trimmed by 4 bases and V by 5 bases; bases with no gene match: 13. The V gene's germline CDR1 is SGHNT and CDR2 YENEEA. The CDR3 DNA follows: TGTGCCAGCAGCCAAACCAGGACAGGCGCCAGCTATGGCTACACCTTC. The encoded protein is CASSQTRTGASYGYTF.

The chain is built from TRBV5-1 and TRBJ2-2, with 7 bases aligning to TRBD1. V lost 0 bases and J lost 4; bases outside the gene matches: 9. The CDR3 length is 17 residues. Germline CDR1 and CDR2: SGHRS and YFSETQ. The CDR3 is CASSLAKGARGTGELFF. In nucleotides, the CDR3 is TGCGCCAGCAGCTTGGCAAAGGGGGCACGCGGCACCGGGGAGCTGTTTTTT.

This clonotype was seen only a few times. CDR3: CASSVLAGFTDTQYF. The CDR3 DNA sequence: TGTGCCAGCAGCGTCCTAGCGGGGTTCACAGATACGCAGTATTTT. The V gene is TRBV11-2, the J gene TRBJ2-3; the match to TRBD2 covers 9 bases. CDR1 is SGHAT, CDR2 FQNNGV, per germline. The V segment lost 5 bases and the J segment 2 bases; nucleotides outside the gene matches: 5. This CDR3 region has 15 residues.

This clonotype has just a few counts. The V gene is TRBV7-6, the J gene TRBJ1-4, with D unresolved. This CDR3 spans 15 amino acids. V was pared by 6 bases and J by 0 bases, with 11 bases between. The V gene's germline CDR1 is SGHVS and CDR2 FNYEAQ. The DNA of the CDR3 is TGTGCCAGCAGTCTAAACACGGCAACTAATGAAAAACTGTTTTTT. Encoded protein: CASSLNTATNEKLFF.

The rearrangement links TRBV6-2 or TRBV6-3 to TRBJ2-1, with TRBD1 as a possible D gene (6 bases). TRBJ2-7 explains the end of the DNA better; the J call may be wrong. CDR3 length: 13 residues. Germline V lookup: CDR1 MNHEY, CDR2 SVGEGT. DNA for the CDR3: TGTGCCAGCAGTTACTCCAAGGGGGTACAGCAGTACTTC. As protein: CASSYSKGVQQYF.

The chain uses TRBV20-1 and TRBJ1-2; D gene ambiguous. V lost 0 bases and J 8 bases, leaving 13 bases between the germline ends. This CDR3 region has 13 residues. Germline V lookup: CDR1 DFQATT, CDR2 SNEGSKA (reference sequence). The DNA for the CDR3 is TGCAGTGCTAGAGATCATAGAGCAGGAGGCTACACCTTC. It specifies CSARDHRAGGYTF.

CDR3 protein: CASSQVFTGGNTIYF. The CDR3, as DNA: TGCGCCAGCAGCCAAGTTTTCACGGGGGGAAACACCATATATTTT. The chain has TRBV4-3 and TRBJ1-3; D is unclear. The CDR3 is 15 residues long. Trimming took off 1 base at V and 4 bases at J, with 11 bases between the two ends. CDR1 LGHNA and CDR2 YSLEER come from the germline V gene.